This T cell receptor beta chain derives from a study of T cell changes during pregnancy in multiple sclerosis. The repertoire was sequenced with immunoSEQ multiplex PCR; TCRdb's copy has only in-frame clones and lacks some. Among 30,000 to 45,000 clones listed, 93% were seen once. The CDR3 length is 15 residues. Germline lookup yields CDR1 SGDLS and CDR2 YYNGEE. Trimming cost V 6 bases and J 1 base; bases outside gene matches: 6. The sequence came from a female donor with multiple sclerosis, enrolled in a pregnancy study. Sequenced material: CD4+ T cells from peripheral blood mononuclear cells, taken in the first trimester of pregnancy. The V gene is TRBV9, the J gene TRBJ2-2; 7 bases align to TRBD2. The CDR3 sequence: CASNRASGNTGELFF. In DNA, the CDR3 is TGTGCCAGCAACCGAGCTAGCGGGAACACCGGGGAGCTGTTTTTT. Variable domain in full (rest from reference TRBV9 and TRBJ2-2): DSGVTQTPKHLITATGQRVTLRCSPRSGDLSVYWYQQSLDQGLQFLIQYYNGEERAKGNILERFSAQQFPDLHSELNLSSLELGDSALYFCASNRASGNTGELFFGEGSRLTVL.